A selection of T cell receptor beta chains follows, all from one sample in a study of control samples from healthy donors and cancer patients. Profiled with immunoSEQ multiplex PCR; TCRdb holds only in-frame clones, not every one. Of 100,000 to 150,000 clones detected, around nine tenths appear once; the ten largest clones hold 4.5% to 7%. The specimen sequenced was blood. The receptors derive from a man aged 18 to 30 in good health. CDR3s include the opening cysteine and the closing phenylalanine or tryptophan. Each record gives: J gene, clone size, D gene, V gene, CDR3 DNA, CDR3 protein. D genes are given only for firm matches. Rows give clone size only sometimes, using once, few, many, or a class for an expanded clone.

TRBJ2-5 few - TRBV7-9 TGTGCCAGCAGCCTATTTACGGAGACCCAGTACTTC CASSLFTETQYF
TRBJ1-6 - TRBD1 TRBV5-1 TGCGCCAGCAGCTTGGCCCTAGGACAGGGGATTAATTCACCCCTCCACTTT CASSLALGQGINSPLHF
TRBJ2-7 - - TRBV7-3 TGTGCCAGCAGTCTATCGACAGCGCCCTCCTACGAGCAGTACTTC CASSLSTAPSYEQYF
TRBJ1-1 - - TRBV25-1 TGTGCCAGCAGTGTAACGGAGAACACTGAAGCTTTCTTT CASSVTENTEAFF
TRBJ1-6 - TRBD1 TRBV14 TGTGCCAGCAGCCTAACAGGGGATTCACCCCTCCACTTT CASSLTGDSPLHF
TRBJ1-1 - - TRBV9 TGTGCCAGCAGCGTAGCTCCACGGGGATACACTGAAGCTTTCTTT CASSVAPRGYTEAFF
TRBJ1-2 - TRBD1 TRBV4-2 TGTGCCAGCAGCCCGACAGGGGGAAACTATGGCTACACCTTC CASSPTGGNYGYTF
TRBJ2-2 - - TRBV19 TGTGCCAGTAGTATCGGCCCTAGCTCCGGGGAGCTGTTTTTT CASSIGPSSGELFF
TRBJ1-3 - - TRBV7-9 TGTGCCAGCAGCTTAGCGAGTATTGGAAACACCATATATTTT CASSLASIGNTIYF
TRBJ1-2 - - TRBV10-1 TGCGCCAGCAGTGGAGGGTTCAGGGGAGGAGACTATGGCTACACCTTC CASSGGFRGGDYGYTF
TRBJ1-2 - TRBD1 TRBV6-5 TGTGCCAGCAGTCCTTCTAACAGGGGACGGGGCTACACCTTC CASSPSNRGRGYTF
TRBJ2-1 - TRBD1 TRBV25-1 TGTGCCAGCAGTGCCCACAGGGGTTGGGACAATGAGCAGTTCTTC CASSAHRGWDNEQFF